Following are 27 T cell receptor beta chains from one sample sequenced in a study of shared clonotypes between healthy human individuals. Clones were read by immunoSEQ multiplex PCR, and TCRdb kept only the in-frame ones, dropping some. The repertoire holds 650,000 to 750,000 clones, with about three quarters as singletons. What was sequenced was memory CD4+ T cells sorted from blood. The subset denotes: CD45RA-negative fraction. These receptors were collected from a woman aged 30 to 39 in good health.

The CDR3 coding sequence is TGTGCCACCAGCAGAGAACAGGGATACGAGCAGTTCTTC. Protein: CATSREQGYEQFF. This rearrangement joins TRBV15 to TRBJ2-1; a possible D gene is TRBD1 (6 bases). Germline CDR1 is LNHNV and CDR2 is YYDKDF (reference sequence). The CDR3 is 13 residues long. V was trimmed by 0 bases and J by 10 bases, leaving 10 bases between them.

The chain recombines TRBV28 with TRBJ2-1, with 8 bases that match TRBD2. J gave up 10 bases and V 5 bases, and 10 bases lay outside the gene matches. The germline CDR1 and CDR2 sequences are MDHEN and SYDVKM. The CDR3 is 14 residues long. CDR3 bases: TGTGCCAGCAGTGAGCAGACCAGACTAGCGGAGCAGTTCTTC. It specifies CASSEQTRLAEQFF.

As to this clone: Distinct nucleotide sequences in the sample also encode this CDR3. The rearrangement uses TRBV5-1 and TRBJ2-1; 8 bases map to TRBD2. Trimming cost V 4 bases and J 0 bases; bases outside gene matches: 3. From germline, CDR1 is SGHRS and CDR2 YFSETQ. The CDR3 sequence is 15 residues long. Written as DNA, the CDR3 is TGCGCCAGCAGCCCCGGGGGGGGCTCCTACAATGAGCAGTTCTTC. It specifies CASSPGGGSYNEQFF.

The rearrangement joins TRBV28 to TRBJ2-3; perhaps TRBD2 as D (7 bases). Per the germline V gene, CDR1 is MDHEN and CDR2 is SYDVKM. This CDR3 spans 16 amino acids. Trimming shortened V by 7 bases and J by 1 base, and 18 bases separated the two germline ends. The CDR3 DNA is TGTGCCAGCACCCCAGGCGGGGGCCTTCGCACAGATACGCAGTATTTT. It is translated as CASTPGGGLRTDTQYF.

CDR3 coding DNA: TGTGCCTGGAGCGGGGGGCGAGGCTCCCATAAAACCTCCTACGAGCAGTACTTC. Translating gives CAWSGGRGSHKTSYEQYF. The rearrangement links TRBV30 to TRBJ2-7, with D perhaps TRBD2 (7 bases). The V gene's germline CDR1 is GTSNPN and CDR2 SVGIG (reference sequence). V dropped 3 bases and J dropped 0 bases, with 24 bases sitting between them. The length of the CDR3 is 18 residues.

The gene calls are TRBV6-5 and TRBJ2-3, with D perhaps TRBD1 or TRBD2 (6 bases each). In germline, CDR1 is MNHEY, CDR2 SVGAGI. The CDR3 covers 14 residues. With 11 bases removed from V and 4 bases from J, the gap between germline ends came to 19 bases. This CDR3 reads CASRHGGLADTQYF. Written as DNA, the CDR3 is TGTGCCTCACGGCACGGGGGCCTGGCAGATACGCAGTATTTT.

The chain combines TRBV7-2 with TRBJ1-1, with D unresolved. Trimming pared 5 bases from V and 4 bases from J, leaving 17 bases between. Germline CDR1 SGHTA, CDR2 FQGNSA. The CDR3 is 15 amino acids. The CDR3 here is CASSPRGGKLTEAFF. The CDR3 coding sequence is TGTGCCAGCAGCCCCCGGGGAGGGAAACTCACTGAAGCTTTCTTT.

J is TRBJ2-1 and V is TRBV7-2; the match to TRBD2 covers 10 bases. CDR1 is SGHTA, CDR2 FQGNSA, per germline. V shed 1 base and J 4 bases; nucleotides not matched to a gene: 1. CDR3 length: 15 residues. The CDR3 reads CASSLGTSGYNEQFF. The CDR3 DNA is TGTGCCAGCAGCTTAGGGACTAGCGGATACAATGAGCAGTTCTTC. Full variable domain (missing parts from reference TRBV7-2 and TRBJ2-1): GAGVSQSPSNKVTEKGKDVELRCDPISGHTALYWYRQSLGQGLEFLIYFQGNSAPDKSGLPSDRFSAERTGGSVSTLTIQRTQQEDSAVYLCASSLGTSGYNEQFFGPGTRLTVL.

The chain employs TRBV28 and TRBJ1-1; perhaps TRBD1 as D (5 bases). The CDR3 covers 13 residues. V lost 8 bases to trimming and J lost 3 bases, with 13 bases between them. CDR1 is MDHEN and CDR2 is SYDVKM in the germline V gene. The CDR3 DNA reads as TGTGCCAGCGGGGCCGGGTCCTACACTGAAGCTTTCTTT. It codes for CASGAGSYTEAFF.

This clone has more than one count but fewer than ten. This sequence joins TRBV28 and TRBJ2-7; D unclear. The CDR3 has 12 amino acids. The V and J ends lost 8 bases and 4 bases respectively, with 12 bases between them. Germline CDR1 reads MDHEN; CDR2 reads SYDVKM. The CDR3 DNA reads as TGTGCCAGCTCATCAAAGGGTTACGAGCAGTACTTC. This gives the protein CASSSKGYEQYF.

In regard to this clone: Additional DNA sequences in this sample encode the identical CDR3. The gene calls are TRBV6-1 and TRBJ1-5; no reliable D call. Germline-derived CDR1 and CDR2 are MNHNS and SASEGT. V was clipped by 4 bases and J by 0 bases, with 4 bases between them. CDR3 length: 13 residues. CDR3 amino acids: CASSGDSNQPQHF. Here the CDR3 DNA reads TGTGCCAGCAGTGGGGATAGCAATCAGCCCCAGCATTTT.

This chain links TRBV28 with TRBJ2-7; possible D gene TRBD1, 6 bases. The germline V gene encodes CDR1 MDHEN and CDR2 SYDVKM. The V end was cut by 10 bases, the J end by 1 base, with 14 bases between. The CDR3 spans 13 residues. The CDR3 sequence: CATADTGSYEQYF. The CDR3 nucleotides are TGTGCCACCGCCGATACAGGGTCCTACGAGCAGTACTTC.

The chain joins TRBV7-9 to TRBJ1-1, with D maybe TRBD1 (6 bases). Germline CDR1 SEHNR, CDR2 FQNEAQ (reference sequence). The CDR3 length is 14 residues. The V gene lost 4 bases and the J gene lost 6 bases, with 15 bases spanning the gap. CDR3 protein: CASSSRTDGAEAFF. DNA of the CDR3: TGTGCCAGCAGCTCGCGGACAGACGGGGCTGAAGCTTTCTTT.

The chain combines TRBV27 with TRBJ1-1; no definite D call. CDR1 and CDR2 (germline): MNHEY, SMNVEV (reference sequence). V dropped 2 bases and J dropped 5 bases, with 21 bases sitting between them. The CDR3 covers 17 residues. The CDR3 DNA reads as TGTGCCAGCAGTTTACCCCCCTTGGGGAGGCGCGGGACTGAAGCTTTCTTT. Translated: CASSLPPLGRRGTEAFF.

CDR3 region: CASSGVSGTEAFF. The CDR3 DNA reads as TGTGCCAGCAGCGGTGTCTCGGGCACTGAAGCTTTCTTT. This chain links TRBV7-9 with TRBJ1-1; D not certain. Looked up from germline, CDR1 is SEHNR and CDR2 is FQNEAQ (reference sequence). This CDR3 has 13 amino acids. V lost 5 bases to trimming and J lost 4 bases, with 11 bases between them.

The table lists this clone with a few counts. The chain links TRBV6-1 to TRBJ1-2, with TRBD1 identical over 7 bases. After removal of 6 bases from V and 8 bases from J, the junction contained 9 bases not matched to a gene. CDR3 size: 13 residues. Germline V CDR1 and CDR2: MNHNS, SASEGT. The CDR3 sequence is CASRATGLVGYTF. The CDR3 DNA reads TGTGCCAGCAGGGCGACAGGGTTGGTCGGCTACACCTTC.

V gene TRBV11-2 combines with J gene TRBJ2-5; TRBD2 agrees at 12 bases. Germline values: CDR1 SGHAT, CDR2 FQNNGV. This CDR3 is 16 amino acids long. The V gene end was trimmed by 7 bases and the J gene end by 5 bases; junction bases not matched to a gene: 11. Written as DNA, the CDR3 is TGTGCCAGCACCCAACAGGCTAGCGGGAGGGGGGAGACCCAGTACTTC. Translated: CASTQQASGRGETQYF.

The chain combines TRBV6-1 with TRBJ2-4, with 11 bases fitting TRBD2. V lost 3 bases and J lost 0; bases outside the gene matches: 7. CDR1 and CDR2 (germline): MNHNS, SASEGT. This CDR3 spans 18 amino acids. CDR3: CASSEKTSGMRAKNIQYF. The CDR3 DNA reads as TGTGCCAGCAGTGAGAAGACTAGCGGGATGAGAGCCAAAAACATTCAGTACTTC.

This clone is medium-sized (0.01 to 0.1%). This chain links TRBV27 with TRBJ1-5, with 7 bases aligning to TRBD1. The CDR3 runs to 12 residues. J gave up 3 bases and V 9 bases, and 2 bases lay outside the gene matches. Germline values: CDR1 MNHEY, CDR2 SMNVEV (reference sequence). The DNA for the CDR3 is TGTGCCAGTGGACAGGACAATCAGCCCCAGCATTTT. It is translated as CASGQDNQPQHF.

V is TRBV5-4 and J is TRBJ2-4; 7 bases map to TRBD2. The CDR3 has 14 residues. The V segment lost 2 bases and the J segment 3 bases; nucleotides outside the gene matches: 2. Germline CDR1 and CDR2: SGHNT and YYREEE (reference sequence). The CDR3, as DNA: TGTGCCAGCAGCTTAGCGGGAAACAAAAACATTCAGTACTTC. Translating gives CASSLAGNKNIQYF.

The gene calls are TRBV30 and TRBJ1-4; D not resolved. Germline V gives CDR1 GTSNPN, CDR2 SVGIG (reference sequence). The V end lost 0 bases, the J end lost 5 bases, and 7 bases lay between the germline ends. This CDR3 contains 13 residues. The CDR3 loop reads CAWSVHGNEKLFF. CDR3 nucleotides: TGTGCCTGGAGTGTACATGGAAATGAAAAACTGTTTTTT.

The genes are TRBV4-1 and TRBJ2-2; D is perhaps TRBD2 (6 bases). This CDR3 comprises 14 residues. Between the trimmed V and J ends, which lost 1 base and 12 bases, there was a span of 15 bases. Germline V gives CDR1 MGHRA, CDR2 YSYEKL. The CDR3 loop reads CASSQVKSAGKLFF. In DNA form, the CDR3 reads TGCGCCAGCAGCCAAGTCAAATCGGCGGGGAAGCTGTTTTTT.

The gene calls are TRBV21-1 and TRBJ1-5; the table calls TRBD1, which could not be checked here. TRBV21-1 represents a pseudogene. CDR3 length equals 17 residues. CDR3 nucleotides: TGTGCCAGCAGCAAAGGGACTGAAGGACAGAGAAATCAGCCCCAGCATTTT. It is translated as CASSKGTEGQRNQPQHF.

With respect to this clone: A far larger clone differs by one base, so this is likely a read error. Different DNA sequences within this sample yield the same CDR3. The V and J genes are TRBV7-2 and TRBJ2-7; D remains ambiguous. The CDR3 length is 14 residues. The germline CDR1 and CDR2 sequences are SGHTA and FQGNSA. The V gene lost 0 bases and the J gene lost 2 bases, with 8 bases spanning the gap. CDR3 DNA: TGTGCCAGCAGCTTAGCGGGCGGCCCCTACGAGCAGTACTTC. Its protein is CASSLAGGPYEQYF.

The rearrangement joins TRBV2 to TRBJ1-4; maybe TRBD1 (6 bases). Trimming pared 1 base from V and 11 bases from J, leaving 14 bases between. This CDR3 comprises 14 residues. Germline values: CDR1 SNHLY, CDR2 FYNNEI. In DNA, the CDR3 is TGTGCCAGCAGTGAAGAGTCCCGAGGGGGGAAACTGTTTTTT. Amino acid sequence: CASSEESRGGKLFF.

The chain has TRBV18 and TRBJ1-1; D might be TRBD1 (6 bases). Germline CDR1 is KGHSH and CDR2 is LQKENI. Trimming left V 2 bases short and J 1 base short, with 11 bases between. The CDR3 consists of 15 residues. The CDR3, as DNA: TGTGCCAGCTCACCAAGGCAGGGGTGGAACACTGAAGCTTTCTTT. It translates to CASSPRQGWNTEAFF.

This sequence joins TRBV11-2 and TRBJ1-2, with 7 bases lining up with TRBD1. The CDR3 contains 14 residues. CDR1 is SGHAT, CDR2 FQNNGV, per germline. V lost 0 bases to trimming and J lost 8 bases; unmatched junction nucleotides: 6. The CDR3 coding sequence is TGTGCCAGCAGCTTAGATAGCAGGGGGGGCGGCTACACCTTC. Protein product: CASSLDSRGGGYTF. The full variable domain, completed using reference TRBV11-2 and TRBJ1-2, is EAGVAQSPRYKIIEKRQSVAFWCNPISGHATLYWYQQILGQGPKLLIQFQNNGVVDDSQLPKDRFSAERLKGVDSTLKIQPAKLEDSAVYLCASSLDSRGGGYTFGSGTRLTVV.